This T cell receptor beta chain was found in a study of blood T cell repertoires in COVID-19. On the study more broadly: From T cells, B-cell-depleted T cells, or PBMCs came the material, which was cDNA or gDNA.

The authors' processing: Amplification of reference gene primers provided the estimated nucleated cell counts. The data were produced by immunoSEQ multiplex PCR, yet TCRdb's version contains in-frame clones alone and is incomplete. That table is the source of V, J and clone size, and D and trimming were worked out from the DNA. The sample has roughly 500,000 clones, 75% to 90% seen once; the top ten hold approximately 8.3%. V gave up 1 base and J gave up 14 bases, with 13 bases separating them. There are 12 residues in the CDR3. CDR1 is SNHLY, CDR2 FYNNEI, per germline. Everyone who took part was 18 to 89 years old, and they came from about 25 US areas. What the recovered Cohort 3 donors had was two negative PCRs, clearance, or symptom resolution.

Input material: PBMCs or T cells enriched from blood (not recorded which). The chain is built from TRBV2 and TRBJ2-3, with D tentatively TRBD2 (5 bases). The receptor was isolated from a woman aged 60 to 75 who had recovered from COVID-19. The CDR3 DNA reads as TGTGCCAGCAGTGAAGTTGTGGCGGGCTGGTATTTT. This gives the protein CASSEVVAGWYF.